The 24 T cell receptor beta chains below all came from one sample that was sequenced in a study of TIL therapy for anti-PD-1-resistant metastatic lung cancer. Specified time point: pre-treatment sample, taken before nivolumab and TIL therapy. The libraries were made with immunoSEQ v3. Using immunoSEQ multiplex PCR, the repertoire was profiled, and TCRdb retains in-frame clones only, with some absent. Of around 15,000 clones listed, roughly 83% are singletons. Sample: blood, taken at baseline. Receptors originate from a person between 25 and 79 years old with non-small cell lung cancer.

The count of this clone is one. The CDR3 region has the DNA TGTGCCAGCAGCGCAGGGAACAGGCTCGACCAAGAGACCCAGTACTTC. Protein sequence: CASSAGNRLDQETQYF. V and J are TRBV21-1 and TRBJ2-5; TRBD1 is taken as the D call from the table, unchecked against the DNA. TRBV21-1 is annotated as a pseudogene. The CDR3 runs 16 residues.

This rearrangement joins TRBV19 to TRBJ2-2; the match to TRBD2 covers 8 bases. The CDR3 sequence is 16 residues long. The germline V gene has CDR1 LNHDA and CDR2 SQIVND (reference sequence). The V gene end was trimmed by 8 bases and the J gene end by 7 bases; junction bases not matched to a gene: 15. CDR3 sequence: CASSPPGGRFIGELFF. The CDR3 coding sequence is TGTGCCAGTTCTCCTCCTGGCGGGAGGTTCATCGGGGAGCTGTTTTTT.

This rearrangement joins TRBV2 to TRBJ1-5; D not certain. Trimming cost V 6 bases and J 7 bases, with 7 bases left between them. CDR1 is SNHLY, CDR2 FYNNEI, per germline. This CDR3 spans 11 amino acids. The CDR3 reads CASRYGQPQHF. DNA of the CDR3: TGTGCCAGCAGATACGGCCAGCCCCAGCATTTT.

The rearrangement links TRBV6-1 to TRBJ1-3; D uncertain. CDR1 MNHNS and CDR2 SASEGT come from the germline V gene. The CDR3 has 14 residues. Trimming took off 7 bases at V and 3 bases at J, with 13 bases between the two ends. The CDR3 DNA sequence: TGTGCCAGCAACTACCAGGATGGTGGAAACACCATATATTTT. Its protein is CASNYQDGGNTIYF.

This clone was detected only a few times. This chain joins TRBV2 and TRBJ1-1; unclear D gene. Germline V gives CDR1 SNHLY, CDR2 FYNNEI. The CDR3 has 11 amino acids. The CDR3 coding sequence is TGTGCAACTACCCGAGGCACTGAAGCTTTCTTT. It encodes CATTRGTEAFF. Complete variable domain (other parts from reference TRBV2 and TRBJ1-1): EPEVTQTPSHQVTQMGQEVILRCVPISNHLYFYWYRQILGQKVEFLVSFYNNEISEKSEIFDDQFSVERPDGSNFTLKIRSTKLEDSAMYFCATTRGTEAFFGQGTRLTVV.

CDR3 region: CASSVGSSTATNEKLFF. Written as DNA, the CDR3 is TGCGCCAGCAGCGTTGGTAGTTCGACTGCAACTAATGAAAAACTGTTTTTT. The chain employs TRBV5-1 and TRBJ1-4, with no clear D. CDR3 size: 17 residues. CDR1 is SGHRS, CDR2 YFSETQ, per germline. V shed 4 bases and J shed 0 bases, with 16 bases lying between them.

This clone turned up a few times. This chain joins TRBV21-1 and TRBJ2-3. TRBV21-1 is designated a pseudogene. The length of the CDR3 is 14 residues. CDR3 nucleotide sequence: TGTGCCAGCAGCAGCACCCCTAGCACAGATACGCAGTATTTT. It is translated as CASSSTPSTDTQYF.

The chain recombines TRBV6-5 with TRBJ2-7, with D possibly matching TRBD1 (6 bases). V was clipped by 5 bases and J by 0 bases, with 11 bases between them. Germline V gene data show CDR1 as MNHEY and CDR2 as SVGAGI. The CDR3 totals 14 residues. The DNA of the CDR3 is TGTGCCAGCAGTCCAGGGGCGTCCTCCTACGAGCAGTACTTC. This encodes CASSPGASSYEQYF.

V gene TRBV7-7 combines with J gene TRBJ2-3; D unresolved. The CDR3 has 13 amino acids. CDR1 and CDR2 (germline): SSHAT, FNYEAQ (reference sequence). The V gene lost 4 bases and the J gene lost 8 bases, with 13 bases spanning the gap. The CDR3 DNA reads TGTGCCAGCAGCTCCACTCCCTCCGCTACGCAGTATTTT. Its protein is CASSSTPSATQYF.

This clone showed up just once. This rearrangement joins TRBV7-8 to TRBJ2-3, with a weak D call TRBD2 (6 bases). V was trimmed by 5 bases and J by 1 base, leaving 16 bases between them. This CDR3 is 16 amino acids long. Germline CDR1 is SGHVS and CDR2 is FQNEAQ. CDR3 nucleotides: TGTGCCAGCAGCGCGACGTCGGGAGTGGGCACAGATACGCAGTATTTT. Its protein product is CASSATSGVGTDTQYF.

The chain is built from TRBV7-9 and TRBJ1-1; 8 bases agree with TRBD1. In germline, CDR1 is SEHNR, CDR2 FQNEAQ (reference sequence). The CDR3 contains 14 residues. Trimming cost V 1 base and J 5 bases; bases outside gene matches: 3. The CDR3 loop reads CASSLVTGGTEAFF. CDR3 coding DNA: TGTGCCAGCAGCTTAGTCACAGGGGGGACTGAAGCTTTCTTT.

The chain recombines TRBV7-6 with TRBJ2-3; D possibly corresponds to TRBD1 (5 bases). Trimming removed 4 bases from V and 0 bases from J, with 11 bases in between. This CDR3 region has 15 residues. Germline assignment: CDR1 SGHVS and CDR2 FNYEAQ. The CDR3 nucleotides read TGTGCCAGCAGCTCGCCTGGGGCTAGCACAGATACGCAGTATTTT. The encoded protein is CASSSPGASTDTQYF.

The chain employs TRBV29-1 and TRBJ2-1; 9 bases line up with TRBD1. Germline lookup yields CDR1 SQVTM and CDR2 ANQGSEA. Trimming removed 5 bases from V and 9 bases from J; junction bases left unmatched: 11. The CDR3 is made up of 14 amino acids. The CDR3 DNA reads TGCAGCGTTCACAGGGACAGGGTCTCGGTTGAGCAGTTCTTC. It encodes CSVHRDRVSVEQFF.

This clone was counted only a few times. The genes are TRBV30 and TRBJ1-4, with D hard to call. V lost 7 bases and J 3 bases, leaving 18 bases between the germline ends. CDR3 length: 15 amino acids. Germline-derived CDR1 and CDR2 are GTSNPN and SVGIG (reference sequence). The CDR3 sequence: CASTRSYPSNEKLFF. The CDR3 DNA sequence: TGTGCCTCAACCAGGTCGTATCCCTCTAATGAAAAACTGTTTTTT. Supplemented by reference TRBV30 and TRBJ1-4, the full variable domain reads SQTIHQWPATLVQPVGSPLSLECTVEGTSNPNLYWYRQAAGRGLQLLFYSVGIGQISSEVPQNLSASRPQDRQFILSSKKLLLSDSGFYLCASTRSYPSNEKLFFGSGTQLSVL.

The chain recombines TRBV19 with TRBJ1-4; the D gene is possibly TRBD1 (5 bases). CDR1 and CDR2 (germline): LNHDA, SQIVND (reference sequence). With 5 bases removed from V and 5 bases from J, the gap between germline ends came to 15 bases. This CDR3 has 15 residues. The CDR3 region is CASSSQGGHNEKLFF. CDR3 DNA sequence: TGTGCCAGTAGTTCGCAGGGCGGCCACAATGAAAAACTGTTTTTT.

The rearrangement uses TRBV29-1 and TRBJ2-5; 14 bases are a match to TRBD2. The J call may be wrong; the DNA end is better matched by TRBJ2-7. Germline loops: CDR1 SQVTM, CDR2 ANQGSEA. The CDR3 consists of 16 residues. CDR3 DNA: TGCAGCGTGGATGGACTAGCGGGGGGCCGTACCTACGAGCAGTACTTC. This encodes CSVDGLAGGRTYEQYF.

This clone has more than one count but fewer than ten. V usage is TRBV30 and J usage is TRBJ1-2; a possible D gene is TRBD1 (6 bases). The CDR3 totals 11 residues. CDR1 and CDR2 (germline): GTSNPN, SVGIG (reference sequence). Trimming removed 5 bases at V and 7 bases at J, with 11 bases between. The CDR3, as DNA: TGTGCCTGGTCCAGACAGGCTGGCTACACCTTC. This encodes CAWSRQAGYTF.

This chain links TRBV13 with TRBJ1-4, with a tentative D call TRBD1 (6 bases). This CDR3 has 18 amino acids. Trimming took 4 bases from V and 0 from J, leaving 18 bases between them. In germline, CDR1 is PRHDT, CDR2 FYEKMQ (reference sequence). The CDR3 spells CASSSSSGQRATNEKLFF. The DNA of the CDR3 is TGTGCCAGCAGCTCCAGTTCGGGACAACGGGCAACTAATGAAAAACTGTTTTTT. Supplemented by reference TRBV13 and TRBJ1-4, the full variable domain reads AAGVIQSPRHLIKEKRETATLKCYPIPRHDTVYWYQQGPGQDPQFLISFYEKMQSDKGSIPDRFSAQQFSDYHSELNMSSLELGDSALYFCASSSSSGQRATNEKLFFGSGTQLSVL.

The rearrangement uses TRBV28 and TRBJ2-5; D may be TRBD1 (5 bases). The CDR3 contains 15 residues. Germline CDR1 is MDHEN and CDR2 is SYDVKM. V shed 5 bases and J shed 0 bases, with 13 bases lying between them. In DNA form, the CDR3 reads TGTGCCAGCAGTCCCCGACAGTGGTACCAAGAGACCCAGTACTTC. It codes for CASSPRQWYQETQYF.

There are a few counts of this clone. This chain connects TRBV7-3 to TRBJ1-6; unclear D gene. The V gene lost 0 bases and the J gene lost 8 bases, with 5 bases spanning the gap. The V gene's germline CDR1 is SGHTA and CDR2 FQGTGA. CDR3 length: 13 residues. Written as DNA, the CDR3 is TGTGCCAGCAGCTTAACCCGGGATTCACCCCTCCACTTT. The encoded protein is CASSLTRDSPLHF. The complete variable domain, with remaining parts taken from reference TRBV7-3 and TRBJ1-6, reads GAGVSQTPSNKVTEKGKYVELRCDPISGHTALYWYRQSLGQGPEFLIYFQGTGAADDSGLPNDRFFAVRPEGSVSTLKIQRTERGDSAVYLCASSLTRDSPLHFGNGTRLTVT.

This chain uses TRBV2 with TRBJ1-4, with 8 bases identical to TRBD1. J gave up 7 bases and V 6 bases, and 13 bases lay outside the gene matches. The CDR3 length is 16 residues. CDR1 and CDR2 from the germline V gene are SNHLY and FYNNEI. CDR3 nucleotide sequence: TGTGCCAGCAGACCTCGCCTCACAGGGGGGACTGAAAAACTGTTTTTT. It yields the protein CASRPRLTGGTEKLFF.

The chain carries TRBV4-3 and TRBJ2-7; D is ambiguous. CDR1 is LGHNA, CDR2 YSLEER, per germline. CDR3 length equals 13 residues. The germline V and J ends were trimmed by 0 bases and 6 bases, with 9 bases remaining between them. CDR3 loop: CASSQEPGTEQYF. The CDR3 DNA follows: TGCGCCAGCAGCCAAGAGCCGGGTACCGAGCAGTACTTC.

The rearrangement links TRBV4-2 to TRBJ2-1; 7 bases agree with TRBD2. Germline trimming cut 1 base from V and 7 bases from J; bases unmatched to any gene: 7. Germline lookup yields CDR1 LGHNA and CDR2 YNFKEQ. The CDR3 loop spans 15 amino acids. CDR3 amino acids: CASSQGGGSRNEQFF. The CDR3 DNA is TGTGCCAGCAGCCAAGGGGGCGGGAGCAGGAATGAGCAGTTCTTC.

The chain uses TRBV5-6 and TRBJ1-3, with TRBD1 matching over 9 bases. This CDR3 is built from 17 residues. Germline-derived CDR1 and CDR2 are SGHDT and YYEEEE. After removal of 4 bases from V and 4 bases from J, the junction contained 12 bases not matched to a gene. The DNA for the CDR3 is TGTGCCAGCAGCACTCTCTCGGGACAGGGACAAGGAAACACCATATATTTT. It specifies CASSTLSGQGQGNTIYF.